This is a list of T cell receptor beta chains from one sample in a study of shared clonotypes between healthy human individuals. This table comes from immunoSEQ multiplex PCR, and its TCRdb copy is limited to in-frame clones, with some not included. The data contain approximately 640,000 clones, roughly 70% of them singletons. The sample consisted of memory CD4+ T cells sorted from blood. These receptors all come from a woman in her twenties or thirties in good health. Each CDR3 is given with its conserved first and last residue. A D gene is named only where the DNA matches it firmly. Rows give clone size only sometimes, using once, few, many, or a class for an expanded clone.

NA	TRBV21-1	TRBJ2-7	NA	TGTGCCAGCAGCGTTAGGACGGGACTAGCGGCTCGCTCCTACGAGCAGTACTTC	CASSVRTGLAARSYEQYF
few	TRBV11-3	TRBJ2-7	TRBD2	TGTGCCAGCAGCCCTCACGGGGGGGAAGAGCAGTACTTC	CASSPHGGEEQYF
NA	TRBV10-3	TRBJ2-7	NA	TGTGCCATCAGTGAGTACGGGGGAACGTCCTACGAGCAGTACTTC	CAISEYGGTSYEQYF
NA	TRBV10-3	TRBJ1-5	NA	TGTGCCATCAGTGAGTATAGCAATCAGCCCCAGCATTTT	CAISEYSNQPQHF
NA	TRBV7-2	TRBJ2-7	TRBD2	TGTGCCAGCAGCTTGTGGGGTACCGGGACTAGCCCATCCGAGCAGTACTTC	CASSLWGTGTSPSEQYF
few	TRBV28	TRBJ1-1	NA	TGTGCCAGCGGGGTGAACACTGAAGCTTTCTTT	CASGVNTEAFF
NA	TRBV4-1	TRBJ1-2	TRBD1	TGCGCCAGCAGCCAAGGACAGGGGGCAGTTCGGGGCTACACCTTC	CASSQGQGAVRGYTF
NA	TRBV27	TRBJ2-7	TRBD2	TGTGCCAGCAGTTTAAGGCTAGCGGGAGGGCGGGATGAGCAGTACTTC	CASSLRLAGGRDEQYF
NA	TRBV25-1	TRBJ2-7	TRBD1	TGTGCCAGCAGTGAAGGGGACAGTCGCTACGAGCAGTACTTC	CASSEGDSRYEQYF
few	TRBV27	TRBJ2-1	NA	TGTGCCAGCAGATTCGACTTTTACAATGAGCAGTTCTTC	CASRFDFYNEQFF
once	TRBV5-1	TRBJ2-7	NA	TGCGCCAGCAGCTTGGGGGCAGAGGGAGCCTACGAGCAGTACTTC	CASSLGAEGAYEQYF
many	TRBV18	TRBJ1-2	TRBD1	TGTGCCAGCTCATCACAGGGGGCTAACTATGGCTACACCTTC	CASSSQGANYGYTF
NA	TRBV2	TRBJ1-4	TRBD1	TGTGCCAGCAGCCTAATACCGGACAGGCGAGCTCAAAAACTGTTTTTT	CASSLIPDRRAQKLFF
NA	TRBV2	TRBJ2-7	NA	TGTGCCAGCAGTGAAATGCAGGACTCCTACGAGCAGTACTTC	CASSEMQDSYEQYF
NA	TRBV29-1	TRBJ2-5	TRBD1	TGCAGCGTTGAACTCAGGGGGCTTCAAGAGACCCAGTACTTC	CSVELRGLQETQYF
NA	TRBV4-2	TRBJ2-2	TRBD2	TGTGCCAGCAGCCAAGATTACCCGGGAGGGCCGTTAACTTCGAACACCGGGGAGCTGTTTTTT	CASSQDYPGGPLTSNTGELFF